The 32 T cell receptor beta chains in this list originate from one sample, sequenced in a study of T cells in Graves' hyperthyroidism and ophthalmopathy. Regions amplified from RNA transcripts were the TCR beta CDR3 regions. First-round RT-PCR of the TCR CDR3 relied on the HTBI primer set. TCRdb re-called the multiplex PCR reads through MiXCR, storing one row per CDR3 protein. The table has about 420,000 distinct CDR3 sequences, 15% to 17% seen once. The source material was blood. All receptors derive from a woman younger than 30 with Graves' hyperthyroidism.

This clonotype was detected only once. A read error may explain this, as a much larger clone is one base away. The chain is built from TRBV7-8 and TRBJ2-1; 9 bases align to TRBD1. Germline lookup yields CDR1 SGHVS and CDR2 FQNEAQ. CDR3 size: 17 residues. CDR3 protein: CASSSNRGPSSCNEQFF. The CDR3 region has the DNA TGTGCCAGCAGCTCAAACAGGGGGCCGAGCTCCTGCAATGAGCAGTTCTTC.

There are many counts of this clonotype. The rearrangement uses TRBV30 and TRBJ1-3; D is possibly TRBD1 (5 bases). The germline CDR1 and CDR2 sequences are GTSNPN and SVGIG (reference sequence). V lost 2 bases, J lost 1 base, and 15 bases lay in between. The CDR3 spans 16 residues. CDR3 DNA: TGTGCCTGGAGTCGGGGGTTGTATGATTCTGGAAACACCATATATTTT. Its translation is CAWSRGLYDSGNTIYF.

This sequence joins TRBV7-3 and TRBJ2-3; 8 nucleotides line up with TRBD2. J gave up 8 bases and V 3 bases, and 13 bases lay outside the gene matches. Germline CDR1 SGHTA, CDR2 FQGTGA. The CDR3 totals 16 residues. The CDR3: CASSFRGSGTGGTQYF. DNA for the CDR3: TGTGCCAGCAGCTTCCGAGGTAGCGGGACGGGGGGTACGCAGTATTTT.

V gene TRBV5-8 combines with J gene TRBJ1-5; D may be TRBD1 (6 bases). Per the germline V gene, CDR1 is SGHTS and CDR2 is YDEGEE. Trimming removed 3 bases from V and 2 bases from J, with 9 bases in between. The length of the CDR3 is 14 residues. This chain's CDR3 is CASSSRQGNQPQHF. In DNA form, the CDR3 reads TGTGCCAGCAGCTCGCGACAGGGCAATCAGCCCCAGCATTTT.

This clonotype showed up many times. The chain has TRBV12-3 or TRBV12-4 and TRBJ2-2; the D call may be TRBD1 or TRBD2 (5 bases each). Between the trimmed V and J ends, which lost 8 bases and 0 bases, there was a span of 10 bases. The length of the CDR3 is 14 residues. As DNA, the CDR3 is TGTGCCAGCGGGGACGGAACGAACACCGGGGAGCTGTTTTTT. Its protein product is CASGDGTNTGELFF.

This clonotype was detected ten times or more. The CDR3 DNA sequence: TGTGCCAGCAGTTACAGGTGGCTAGCGTGGAGCTCCTACAATGAGCAGTTCTTC. The encoded protein is CASSYRWLAWSSYNEQFF. The chain couples TRBV6-2 or TRBV6-3 to TRBJ2-1, with D perhaps matching TRBD2 (6 bases). CDR3 length: 18 amino acids. V lost 2 bases and J 0 bases, leaving 17 bases between the germline ends. CDR1 MNHEY and CDR2 SVGEGT come from the germline V gene.

This clonotype was observed many times. The chain links TRBV11-3 to TRBJ1-2; tentative D call: TRBD1 (6 bases). V was clipped by 6 bases and J by 4 bases, with 12 bases between them. CDR3 length: 13 residues. Germline V CDR1 and CDR2: SGHNT, YENEEA. CDR3 in amino acids: CASRGGAGYGYTF. CDR3 sequence (DNA): TGTGCCAGCAGGGGGGGCGCGGGCTATGGCTACACCTTC. The whole variable domain, filled in from reference TRBV11-3 and TRBJ1-2, reads EAGVVQSPRYKIIEKKQPVAFWCNPISGHNTLYWYLQNLGQGPELLIRYENEEAVDDSQLPKDRFSAERLKGVDSTLKIQPAELGDSAVYLCASRGGAGYGYTFGSGTRLTVV.

This clonotype was counted ten times or more. This chain links TRBV18 with TRBJ1-5, with TRBD1 matching 9 bases. V trimming: 3 bases; J trimming: 4 bases; junction bases outside the gene matches: 7. CDR1 is KGHSH and CDR2 is LQKENI in the germline V gene. The CDR3 extends over 16 amino acids. The CDR3 coding sequence is TGTGCCAGCTCACCCACCGGGACAGGGAGTAATCAGCCCCAGCATTTT. Its protein is CASSPTGTGSNQPQHF.

The V gene is TRBV19, the J gene TRBJ1-3; D perhaps matches TRBD1 (6 bases). Germline V gene data show CDR1 as LNHDA and CDR2 as SQIVND (reference sequence). The CDR3 spans 15 residues. The germline V and J ends were trimmed by 5 bases and 0 bases, with 11 bases remaining between them. The CDR3 protein is CASSGGTSSGNTIYF. The CDR3 nucleotides read TGTGCCAGTAGTGGCGGGACATCCTCTGGAAACACCATATATTTT.

This clonotype turned up a few times. The V call is TRBV6-1, the J call TRBJ2-2; D is undetermined. The CDR3 contains 11 residues. The ends were cut back, 5 bases at V and 7 bases at J, with 5 bases in the middle. Germline V gene lookup returns CDR1 MNHNS and CDR2 SASEGT. The CDR3 loop reads CASSLHGELFF. CDR3 DNA: TGTGCCAGCAGTCTCCACGGGGAGCTGTTTTTT.

This clonotype was observed many times. The J gene is TRBJ2-7, the V gene TRBV10-3, with TRBD1 matching 7 bases. CDR1 and CDR2 (germline): ENHRY, SYGVKD. This CDR3 is built from 14 residues. The junction had 10 bases not matched to a gene; V was cut back by 6 bases and J by 5 bases. The CDR3 coding sequence is TGTGCCATCAGCGGTCGACAGGGAGTCAACGAGCAGTACTTC. As protein: CAISGRQGVNEQYF.

This clonotype has just a few counts. The V gene is TRBV5-4, the J gene TRBJ2-2; D is possibly TRBD1 (5 bases). This CDR3 contains 14 residues. In germline, CDR1 is SGHNT, CDR2 YYREEE (reference sequence). Trimming took off 7 bases at V and 0 bases at J, with 10 bases between the two ends. The CDR3 is CASGHSANTGELFF. In nucleotides, the CDR3 is TGTGCCAGCGGACATTCCGCGAACACCGGGGAGCTGTTTTTT.

This clonotype was counted at least ten times. V and J are TRBV20-1 and TRBJ2-3, with 9 bases identical to TRBD1. Germline values: CDR1 DFQATT, CDR2 SNEGSKA (reference sequence). The V gene end was trimmed by 4 bases and the J gene end by 7 bases; junction bases not matched to a gene: 6. This CDR3 is built from 13 residues. CDR3 amino acids: CSAMTGGTHTQYF. The CDR3 nucleotides are TGCAGTGCTATGACAGGGGGAACCCATACGCAGTATTTT.

This clonotype was observed many times. The CDR3 nucleotides are TGTGCCAGCAGCCCGGGAGGGCTAGCGGGGGGGTTGGAGACCCAGTACTTC. Its translation: CASSPGGLAGGLETQYF. V is TRBV5-4 and J is TRBJ2-5; 12 bases fit TRBD2. The CDR3 has 17 residues. The ends lost 4 bases at V and 5 bases at J; junction bases unmatched: 12. Per germline, CDR1 SGHNT and CDR2 YYREEE (reference sequence).

This clonotype came up a few times. This chain connects TRBV5-1 to TRBJ2-5; D may correspond to TRBD1 or TRBD2 (5 bases each). The germline CDR1 and CDR2 sequences are SGHRS and YFSETQ. The germline V and J ends were trimmed by 5 bases and 0 bases, with 14 bases remaining between them. This CDR3 spans 15 amino acids. For the CDR3, the DNA is TGCGCCAGCAGTTATGTAAAGGGACACCAAGAGACCCAGTACTTC. Amino acids: CASSYVKGHQETQYF.

The chain joins TRBV19 to TRBJ1-4; D is undetermined. V was pared by 5 bases and J by 0 bases, with 10 bases between. CDR1 is LNHDA, CDR2 SQIVND, per germline (reference sequence). There are 15 residues in the CDR3. CDR3 DNA sequence: TGTGCCAGTAGTTTATACGGTACAACTAATGAAAAACTGTTTTTT. Translating it yields CASSLYGTTNEKLFF.

The chain joins TRBV5-8 to TRBJ2-7; D tentatively fits TRBD1 or TRBD2 (5 bases each). Trimming took 2 bases from V and 4 from J, leaving 16 bases between them. CDR1 is SGHTS and CDR2 is YDEGEE in the germline V gene. CDR3 length equals 15 residues. The chain's CDR3 is CASSFATTGGYEQYF. The CDR3, as DNA: TGTGCCAGCAGCTTCGCCACCACAGGAGGTTACGAGCAGTACTTC.

The chain carries TRBV10-1 and TRBJ2-3; TRBD2 might be the D (6 bases). Germline CDR1 WNHNN, CDR2 SYGVQD (reference sequence). This CDR3 region has 13 residues. The ends were cut back, 4 bases at V and 4 bases at J, with 9 bases in the middle. For the CDR3, the DNA is TGCGCCAGCAGTGGGTCGGGGGCAGATACGCAGTATTTT. Protein: CASSGSGADTQYF.

This clonotype was counted ten times or more. The rearrangement uses TRBV7-3 and TRBJ2-1; D not certain. V was clipped by 5 bases and J by 8 bases, with 7 bases between them. The CDR3 is 11 residues long. Germline V gives CDR1 SGHTA, CDR2 FQGTGA. The CDR3: CASSRSDEQFF. The CDR3 nucleotides read TGTGCCAGCAGCCGGAGTGATGAGCAGTTCTTC.

The V and J genes are TRBV9 and TRBJ1-5; TRBD1 aligns across 7 bases. This CDR3 is built from 14 residues. The junction had 8 bases not matched to a gene; V was cut back by 4 bases and J by 7 bases. Germline V lookup: CDR1 SGDLS, CDR2 YYNGEE. Here the CDR3 DNA reads TGTGCCAGCAGCCTCAACCAGGGGGGCCAGCCCCAGCATTTT. This gives the protein CASSLNQGGQPQHF.

This clonotype was seen repeatedly, ten times or more. This chain joins TRBV27 and TRBJ2-7, with D perhaps being TRBD1 or TRBD2 (5 bases each). The CDR3 is 13 residues long. In germline, CDR1 is MNHEY, CDR2 SMNVEV (reference sequence). Trimming took off 3 bases at V and 7 bases at J, with 13 bases between the two ends. The CDR3: CASSFAQGREQYF. The CDR3, as DNA: TGTGCCAGCAGTTTCGCCCAGGGACGGGAGCAGTACTTC.

This clonotype occurred many times. The chain combines TRBV4-1 with TRBJ2-7; 9 bases align to TRBD1. The length of the CDR3 is 14 residues. Looked up from germline, CDR1 is MGHRA and CDR2 is YSYEKL. Losses at the gene ends were 4 bases for V and 6 bases for J; bases not matched to a gene: 7. CDR3 sequence: CASSPRTGAGEQYF. CDR3 DNA sequence: TGCGCCAGCAGCCCCCGGACAGGGGCAGGCGAGCAGTACTTC.

This clonotype has a count of ten or more. V and J are TRBV28 and TRBJ1-4, with D perhaps TRBD1 (5 bases). The length of the CDR3 is 17 residues. The V gene lost 3 bases and the J gene lost 3 bases, with 17 bases spanning the gap. Per the germline V gene, CDR1 is MDHEN and CDR2 is SYDVKM. The CDR3 DNA reads TGTGCCAGCAGTTTGTGGGGAAGGTGGGGGGCTAATGAAAAACTGTTTTTT. It encodes CASSLWGRWGANEKLFF.

There are many counts of this clonotype. This sequence joins TRBV4-2 and TRBJ2-7; the match to TRBD2 covers 10 bases. CDR1 is LGHNA, CDR2 YNFKEQ, per germline. V lost 6 bases, J lost 3 bases, and 11 bases stayed unmatched. CDR3 length: 16 residues. CDR3 DNA: TGTGCCAGCAGTATGACCCTAGCGGGAGACGGCTACGAGCAGTACTTC. Residues: CASSMTLAGDGYEQYF.

This clonotype was recorded at least ten times. The chain is built from TRBV30 and TRBJ2-4; the D gene is possibly TRBD2 (6 bases). The ends were cut back, 1 base at V and 6 bases at J, with 10 bases in the middle. The CDR3 consists of 13 residues. In germline, CDR1 is GTSNPN, CDR2 SVGIG (reference sequence). The DNA of the CDR3 is TGTGCCTGGAGTGATGGGGGAGGAAACATTCAGTACTTC. It encodes CAWSDGGGNIQYF.

This clonotype was picked up many times. CDR3 nucleotide sequence: TGTGCCAGCAGTCCCAACGGGAACAATGAGCAGTTCTTC. Translated, it gives CASSPNGNNEQFF. The chain couples TRBV27 to TRBJ2-1; TRBD2 might be the D (5 bases). The V and J ends lost 5 bases and 5 bases respectively, with 10 bases between them. The CDR3 has 13 amino acids. Germline CDR1 and CDR2: MNHEY and SMNVEV (reference sequence).

This clonotype occurred many times. The V gene is TRBV3-1, the J gene TRBJ1-5, with D possibly TRBD1 on 6 matching bases. CDR3 length equals 14 residues. The V gene's germline CDR1 is LGHDT and CDR2 YNNKEL (reference sequence). V shed 0 bases and J shed 5 bases, with 8 bases lying between them. CDR3 protein: CASSQDAGDQPQHF. CDR3 DNA: TGTGCCAGCAGCCAAGATGCAGGGGATCAGCCCCAGCATTTT.

This clonotype was seen repeatedly, ten times or more. This chain uses TRBV2 with TRBJ2-1, with unresolved D. The CDR3 has 10 residues. The germline V and J ends were trimmed by 3 bases and 7 bases, with 1 base remaining between them. The V gene's germline CDR1 is SNHLY and CDR2 FYNNEI. CDR3 in amino acids: CASSDNEQFF. In DNA form, the CDR3 reads TGTGCCAGCAGTGATAATGAGCAGTTCTTC.

As for this clonotype: Possible read error: a much larger clone is one base away. The CDR3 here is CASSQLVGFQYEQYF. In DNA form, the CDR3 reads TGTGCCAGCAGCCAATTGGTAGGATTTCAGTACGAGCAGTACTTC. This chain links TRBV9 with TRBJ2-7; D ambiguous. Germline-derived CDR1 and CDR2 are SGDLS and YYNGEE. The germline V and J ends were trimmed by 4 bases and 4 bases, with 18 bases remaining between them. The CDR3 contains 15 residues. Full variable domain (outside the CDR3, taken from reference TRBV9 and TRBJ2-7): DSGVTQTPKHLITATGQRVTLRCSPRSGDLSVYWYQQSLDQGLQFLIQYYNGEERAKGNILERFSAQQFPDLHSELNLSSLELGDSALYFCASSQLVGFQYEQYFGPGTRLTVT.

The gene calls are TRBV19 and TRBJ2-7, with 8 bases lining up with TRBD1. Germline V gives CDR1 LNHDA, CDR2 SQIVND (reference sequence). The CDR3 spans 15 residues. Unmatched junction bases numbered 8, after V lost 3 bases and J lost 4 bases. CDR3 region: CASSMSGTGGYEQYF. For the CDR3, the DNA is TGTGCCAGTAGTATGTCTGGTACAGGGGGATACGAGCAGTACTTC.

This clonotype was seen at least ten times. V is TRBV20-1 and J is TRBJ2-7; 13 bases are shared with TRBD2. With V trimmed by 2 bases and J by 4 bases, 11 bases remained unmatched. CDR3 length: 17 residues. CDR1 is DFQATT, CDR2 SNEGSKA, per germline (reference sequence). The CDR3, as DNA: TGCAGTGCTAGACCCGGGACTAGCGGGGCCACTTTTTACGAGCAGTACTTC. Residues: CSARPGTSGATFYEQYF.

V and J are TRBV28 and TRBJ2-6; D is uncertain. This CDR3 spans 13 amino acids. Germline V gene sequence: CDR1 MDHEN, CDR2 SYDVKM. Trimming cost V 10 bases and J 0 bases, with 7 bases left between them. CDR3 in amino acids: CATLDSGANVLTF. In DNA, the CDR3 is TGTGCCACCCTCGACTCTGGGGCCAACGTCCTGACTTTC.